This T cell receptor beta chain was obtained from a study of CD8+CD57+ T cells in acquired aplastic anemia (dated by TCRdb to between 2017 and 2018). As for the study more broadly: DNA extracted from sorted CD4+ and CD8+ cells had a mean of roughly 3 ug, with a range of about 0.19 to 30 ug. Healthy donor samples averaged roughly 9.9 million reads for CD4+ and about 12 million for CD8+ cells. Here is what the overall study found, with its caveats: Although under 35 CD8+ CDR3 sequences were shared by patients and controls, these sequences appeared highly expressed in patients and within the immunodominant clones of patients. No significant difference in CD8+ Simpson's diversity was found between patients and healthy controls (P=0.060).

Based on the germline V gene, the CDR1 and CDR2 sequences are SNHLY and FYNNEI. Taken from cysteine to phenylalanine, the CDR3 has 13 residues. CDR3 DNA is the only sequence kept; it has 39 bases, read in frame from the first base. The trim is 4 bases for V and 5 bases for J, with a gap of 11 bases between the germline ends. In this study, sorted CD4+ and CD8+ T cells from the blood of healthy subjects and of severe aplastic anemia patients had their TCR repertoires deep-sequenced. Ficoll-Paque density gradient centrifugation was used to isolate peripheral blood mononuclear cells. Before DNA extraction, CD4+ and CD8+ T cells were sorted with FACS or magnetic beads. Worth noting for this clonotype: Which antigen it targets is not known. Within one base of it there is no much larger clone, and no base qualities were kept.

TCR beta VDJ combination and CDR3 sequence profiling used genomic DNA as the template. TCR repertoire sequencing was run on an Illumina HiSeq 2000. Turning to the authors' computational methods: TRBV/TRBJ rearrangement plots, CDR3 size and DJ length profiles, and Simpson's diversity index were used to assess repertoires. The most abundant DNA sequence in the deep sequencing data was defined as the immunodominant clone. CDR3 amino acid sequences were screened for sharing across subjects and compared with published repertoires and the VDJdb database. TCRdb trimmed the raw reads at Q25, called clones with MiXCR and kept productive beta chains. A single entry per CDR3 protein holds the most common genes and DNA from its merged rows. The V and J calls were not made by the authors but by TCRdb's processing. This sample has about 180,000 distinct CDR3 sequences in its table, and approximately 45% of those were observed once. The biggest ten clones account for 2.5% to 3.5% of the sample.

The receptor chain draws on TRBV2 and TRBJ1-1; perhaps TRBD1 is the D gene, with 6 bases matching. Specimen: sorted CD4+, CD8+, or CD8+CD57+ T cells (not recorded which) from PBMCs. The TCR comes from a human donor in good health. The CDR3 amino acid sequence is: CASSGETGTEAFF. The sequence in DNA is TGTGCCAGCAGTGGCGAAACAGGGACTGAAGCTTTCTTT.